This TCR beta chain originates from a study of radiotherapy plus CTLA-4 blockade in lung cancer. To note about this clone: Its antigen is undetermined.

Those with chemo-refractory metastatic non-small-cell lung cancer were treated with focal radiation combined with CTLA-4 blockade using ipilimumab. Broader study findings: Blood-borne expansion of tumor-derived TCR clones followed radiotherapy plus ipilimumab.

Profiled with immunoSEQ multiplex PCR; TCRdb holds only in-frame clones, not every one. The sample lists 85,000 to 130,000 clones; about 83% were seen once. This CDR3 is 14 amino acids long. Trimming left V 4 bases short and J 3 bases short, with 12 bases between. The V gene's germline CDR1 is MNHNS and CDR2 SASEGT. V is TRBV6-1 and J is TRBJ1-1; D call uncertain. This receptor was identified in a human donor with non-small cell lung cancer that progressed on radiotherapy plus ipilimumab. Some clones in this sample may be carry-over from other donors' samples. Specimen: peripheral blood, collected from a patient treated with radiotherapy plus ipilimumab. The CDR3 region has the DNA TGTGCCAGCAGTGTGTCCAAATCGGACACTGAAGCTTTCTTT. Translated, it gives CASSVSKSDTEAFF.